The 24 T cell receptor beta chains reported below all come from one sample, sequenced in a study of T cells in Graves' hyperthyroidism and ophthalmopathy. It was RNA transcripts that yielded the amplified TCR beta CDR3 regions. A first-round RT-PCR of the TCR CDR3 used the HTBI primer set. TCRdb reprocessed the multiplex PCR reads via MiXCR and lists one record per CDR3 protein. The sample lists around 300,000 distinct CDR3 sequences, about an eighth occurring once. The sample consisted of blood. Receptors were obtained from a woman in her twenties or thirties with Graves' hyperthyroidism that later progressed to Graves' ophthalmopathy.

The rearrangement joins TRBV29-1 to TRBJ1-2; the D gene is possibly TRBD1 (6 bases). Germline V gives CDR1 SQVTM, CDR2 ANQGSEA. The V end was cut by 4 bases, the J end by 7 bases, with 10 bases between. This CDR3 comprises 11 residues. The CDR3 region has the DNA TGCAGCGTTGGAGGGGGAGGTGGCTACACCTTC. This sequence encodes CSVGGGGGYTF.

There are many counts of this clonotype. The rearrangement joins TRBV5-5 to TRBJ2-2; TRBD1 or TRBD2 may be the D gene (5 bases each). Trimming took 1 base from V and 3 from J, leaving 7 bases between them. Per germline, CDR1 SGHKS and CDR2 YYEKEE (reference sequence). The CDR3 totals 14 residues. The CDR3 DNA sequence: TGTGCCAGCAGCTTGCTGGGGGACACCGGGGAGCTGTTTTTT. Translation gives CASSLLGDTGELFF.

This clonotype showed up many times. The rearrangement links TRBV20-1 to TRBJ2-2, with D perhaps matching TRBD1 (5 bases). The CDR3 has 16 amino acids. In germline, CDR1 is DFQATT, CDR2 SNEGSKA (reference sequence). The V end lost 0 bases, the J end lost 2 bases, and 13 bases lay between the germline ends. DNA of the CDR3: TGCAGTGCTAGAGAAATGGGGCAGGGCAACACCGGGGAGCTGTTTTTT. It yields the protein CSAREMGQGNTGELFF.

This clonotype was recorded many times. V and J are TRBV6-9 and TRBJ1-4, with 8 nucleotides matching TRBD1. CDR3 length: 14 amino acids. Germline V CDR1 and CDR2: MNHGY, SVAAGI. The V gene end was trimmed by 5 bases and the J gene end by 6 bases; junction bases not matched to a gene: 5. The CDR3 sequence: CASSHQGADEKLFF. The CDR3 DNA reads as TGTGCCAGCAGTCACCAGGGGGCGGATGAAAAACTGTTTTTT.

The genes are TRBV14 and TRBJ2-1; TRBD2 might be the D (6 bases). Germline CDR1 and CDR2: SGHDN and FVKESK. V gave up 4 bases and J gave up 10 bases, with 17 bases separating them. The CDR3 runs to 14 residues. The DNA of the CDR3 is TGTGCCAGCAGCCTGGCCGGGAGTACCCAAGAGCAGTTCTTC. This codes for CASSLAGSTQEQFF.

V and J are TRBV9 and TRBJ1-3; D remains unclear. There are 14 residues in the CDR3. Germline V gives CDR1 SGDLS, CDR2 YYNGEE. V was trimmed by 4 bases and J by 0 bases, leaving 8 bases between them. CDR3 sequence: CASSPTNSGNTIYF. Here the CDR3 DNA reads TGTGCCAGCAGCCCTACAAACTCTGGAAACACCATATATTTT.

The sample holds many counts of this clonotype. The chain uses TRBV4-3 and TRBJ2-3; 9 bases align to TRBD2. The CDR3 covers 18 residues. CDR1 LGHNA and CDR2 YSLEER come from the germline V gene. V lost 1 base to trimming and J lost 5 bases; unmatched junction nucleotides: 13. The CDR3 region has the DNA TGCGCCAGCAGCCAAGTTCTGCGGGAGGGCCGTGAAAAAGATACGCAGTATTTT. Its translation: CASSQVLREGREKDTQYF.

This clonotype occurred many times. CDR3: CASSLGQDKDTGELFF. CDR3 in DNA: TGTGCCAGCAGCTTGGGACAGGATAAGGACACCGGGGAGCTGTTTTTT. This chain links TRBV5-8 with TRBJ2-2, with D possibly matching TRBD1 (6 bases). CDR1 and CDR2 (germline): SGHTS, YDEGEE. The length of the CDR3 is 16 residues. The V gene lost 0 bases and the J gene lost 3 bases, with 12 bases spanning the gap.

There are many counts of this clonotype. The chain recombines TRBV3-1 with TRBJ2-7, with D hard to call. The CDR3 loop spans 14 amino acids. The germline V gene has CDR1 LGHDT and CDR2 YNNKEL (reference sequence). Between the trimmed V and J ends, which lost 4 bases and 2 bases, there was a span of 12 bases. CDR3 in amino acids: CASSPLVGPYEQYF. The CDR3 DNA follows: TGTGCCAGCAGCCCGTTAGTCGGGCCCTACGAGCAGTACTTC.

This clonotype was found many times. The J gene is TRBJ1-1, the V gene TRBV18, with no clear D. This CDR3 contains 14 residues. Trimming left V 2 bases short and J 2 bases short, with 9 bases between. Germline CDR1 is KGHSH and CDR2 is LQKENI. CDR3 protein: CASSPRQPNTEAFF. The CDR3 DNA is TGTGCCAGCTCACCAAGGCAGCCTAACACTGAAGCTTTCTTT.

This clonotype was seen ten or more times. CDR3 sequence reads: CASSLSRDGGQPQHF. CDR3 coding DNA: TGTGCCAGCAGCTTAAGCAGGGATGGGGGTCAGCCCCAGCATTTT. This rearrangement joins TRBV7-9 to TRBJ1-5; TRBD1 might be the D (5 bases). Trimming removed 2 bases at V and 6 bases at J, with 14 bases between. Germline CDR1 and CDR2: SEHNR and FQNEAQ (reference sequence). The CDR3 runs 15 residues.

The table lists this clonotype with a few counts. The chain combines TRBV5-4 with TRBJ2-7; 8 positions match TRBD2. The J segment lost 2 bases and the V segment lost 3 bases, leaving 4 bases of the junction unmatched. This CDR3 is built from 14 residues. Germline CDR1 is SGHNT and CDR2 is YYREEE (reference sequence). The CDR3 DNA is TGTGCCAGCAGCTCCGGACTAGCCACCTACGAGCAGTACTTC. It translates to CASSSGLATYEQYF.

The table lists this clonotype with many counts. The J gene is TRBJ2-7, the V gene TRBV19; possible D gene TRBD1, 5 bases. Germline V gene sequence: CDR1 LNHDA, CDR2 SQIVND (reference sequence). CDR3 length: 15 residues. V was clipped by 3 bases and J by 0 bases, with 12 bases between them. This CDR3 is CASSIVADNSYEQYF. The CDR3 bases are TGTGCCAGTAGTATCGTTGCGGACAACTCCTACGAGCAGTACTTC.

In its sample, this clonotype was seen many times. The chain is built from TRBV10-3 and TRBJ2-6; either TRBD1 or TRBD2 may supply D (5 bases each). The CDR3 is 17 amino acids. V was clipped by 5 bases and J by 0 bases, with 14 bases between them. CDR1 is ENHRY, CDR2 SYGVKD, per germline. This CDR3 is CAISQLGALSGANVLTF. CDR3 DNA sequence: TGTGCCATCAGTCAACTAGGGGCCCTCTCTGGGGCCAACGTCCTGACTTTC.

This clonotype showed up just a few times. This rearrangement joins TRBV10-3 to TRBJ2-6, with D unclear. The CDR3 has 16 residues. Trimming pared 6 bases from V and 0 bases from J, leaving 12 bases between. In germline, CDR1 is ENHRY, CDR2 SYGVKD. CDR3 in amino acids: CAISPKLGSGANVLTF. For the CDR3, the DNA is TGTGCCATCAGCCCCAAGTTAGGCTCTGGGGCCAACGTCCTGACTTTC.

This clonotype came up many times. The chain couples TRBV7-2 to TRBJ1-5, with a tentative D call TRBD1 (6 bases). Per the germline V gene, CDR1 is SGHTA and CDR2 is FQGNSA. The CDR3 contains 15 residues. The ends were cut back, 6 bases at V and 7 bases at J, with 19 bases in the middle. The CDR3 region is CASSFYRDPRQPQHF. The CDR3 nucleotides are TGTGCCAGCAGTTTTTACAGGGACCCGAGGCAGCCCCAGCATTTT.

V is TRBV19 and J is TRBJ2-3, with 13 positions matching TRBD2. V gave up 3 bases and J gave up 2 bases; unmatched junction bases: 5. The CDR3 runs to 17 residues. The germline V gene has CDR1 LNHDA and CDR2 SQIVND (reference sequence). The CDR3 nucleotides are TGTGCCAGTAGTATGGCACTAGCGGGAGGGCTCACAGATACGCAGTATTTT. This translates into CASSMALAGGLTDTQYF.

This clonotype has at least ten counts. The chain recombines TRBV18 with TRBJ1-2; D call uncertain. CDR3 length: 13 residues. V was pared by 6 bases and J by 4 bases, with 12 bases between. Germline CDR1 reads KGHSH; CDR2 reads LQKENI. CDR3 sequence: CASSPDKLYGYTF. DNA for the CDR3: TGTGCCAGCTCTCCCGACAAACTCTATGGCTACACCTTC.

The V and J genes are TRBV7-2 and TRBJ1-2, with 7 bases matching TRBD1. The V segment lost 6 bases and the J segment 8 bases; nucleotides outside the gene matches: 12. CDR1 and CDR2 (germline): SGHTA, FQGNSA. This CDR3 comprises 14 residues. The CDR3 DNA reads TGTGCCAGCAGTCACTCACAGGGGACTAGCGGCTACACCTTC. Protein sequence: CASSHSQGTSGYTF.

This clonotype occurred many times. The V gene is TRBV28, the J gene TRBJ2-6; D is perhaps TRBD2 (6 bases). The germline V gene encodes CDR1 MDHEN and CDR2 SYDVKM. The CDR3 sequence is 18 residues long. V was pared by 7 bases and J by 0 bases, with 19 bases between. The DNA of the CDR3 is TGTGCCAGCATCGTCGGGGGAAAAACCCGCTCTGGGGCCAACGTCCTGACTTTC. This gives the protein CASIVGGKTRSGANVLTF.

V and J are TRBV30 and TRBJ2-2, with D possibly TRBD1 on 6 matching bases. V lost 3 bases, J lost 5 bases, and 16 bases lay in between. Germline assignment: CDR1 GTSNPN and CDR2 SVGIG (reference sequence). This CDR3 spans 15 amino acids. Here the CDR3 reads CAWSRGLPSTGELFF. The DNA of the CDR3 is TGTGCCTGGAGCAGGGGCCTACCCTCGACCGGGGAGCTGTTTTTT.

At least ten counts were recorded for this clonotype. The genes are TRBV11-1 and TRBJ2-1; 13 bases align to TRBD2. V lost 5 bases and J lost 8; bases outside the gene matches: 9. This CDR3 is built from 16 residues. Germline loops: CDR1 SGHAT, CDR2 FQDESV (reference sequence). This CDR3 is CASSLQLAGGRYEQFF. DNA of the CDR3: TGTGCCAGCAGCCTCCAACTAGCGGGAGGGCGATATGAGCAGTTCTTC. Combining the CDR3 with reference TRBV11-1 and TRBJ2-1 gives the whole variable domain EAEVAQSPRYKITEKSQAVAFWCDPISGHATLYWYRQILGQGPELLVQFQDESVVDDSQLPKDRFSAERLKGVDSTLKIQPAELGDSAMYLCASSLQLAGGRYEQFFGPGTRLTVL.

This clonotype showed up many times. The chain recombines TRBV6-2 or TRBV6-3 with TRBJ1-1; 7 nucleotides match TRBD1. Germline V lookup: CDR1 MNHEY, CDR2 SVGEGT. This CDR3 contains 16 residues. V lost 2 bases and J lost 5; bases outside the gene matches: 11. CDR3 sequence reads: CASSYPSNRGWTEAFF. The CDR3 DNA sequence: TGTGCCAGCAGTTACCCATCAAACAGGGGATGGACTGAAGCTTTCTTT.

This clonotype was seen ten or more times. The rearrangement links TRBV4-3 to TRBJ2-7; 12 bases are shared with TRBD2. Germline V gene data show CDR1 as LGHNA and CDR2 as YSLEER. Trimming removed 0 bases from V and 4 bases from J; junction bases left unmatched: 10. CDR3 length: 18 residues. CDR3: CASSQDLLAGGPGYEQYF. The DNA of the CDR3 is TGCGCCAGCAGCCAAGATCTTCTAGCGGGAGGGCCTGGGTACGAGCAGTACTTC.